A single TCR beta chain is shown here with its context. What it recognizes is unknown. These data come from a study of spatial heterogeneity in lung cancer. Findings and limits, study-wide: Expanded intratumoral alpha and beta TCR counts tracked tumor mutation counts. The counts of expanded TCRs, ubiquitous and regional, tracked ubiquitous and regional nonsynonymous mutations, respectively.

TCR cDNA molecules were tagged individually, and each one carried a unique molecular identifier. TCRdb reprocessed the 5' RACE reads via MiXCR and lists one record per CDR3 protein. The sample has thousands of distinct CDR3 sequences, about 8.4% seen once; the top ten hold roughly 28%. Sample time point: sample taken at primary tumor resection. V trimming: 7 bases; J trimming: 11 bases; junction bases outside the gene matches: 14. CDR1 is MDHEN, CDR2 SYDVKM, per germline. The CDR3 loop spans 13 amino acids. The genes are TRBV28 and TRBJ2-7; 7 bases are shared with TRBD2. This TCR derives from a female donor with early-stage non-small cell lung cancer. Here the sequenced sample was lung tumor tissue, taken at surgery. CDR3 coding DNA: TGTGCCAGCACCCCCCTCCGGGGAGGGGAAAAGTACTTC. It specifies CASTPLRGGEKYF.